This T cell receptor (beta chain) is from a study of cytotoxic CD8 clonotypes in ibrutinib-treated CLL. The overall study: Patients: eleven to twelve relapsed/refractory, approximately 15 treatment-naive, 17 IGHV unmutated. On average, each sample had some 260,000 productive templates and almost 95,000 productive rearrangements. Study-level results: Clonality measured at baseline exceeded age-matched healthy donors, tracking circulating CD8+ T-cell counts.

Note on this clone: Its antigen is not identified.

Here immunoSEQ multiplex PCR was the method, and the copy in TCRdb shows in-frame clones only, minus some. The table lists tens of thousands of clones, approximately 57% of them singletons. The CDR3 is 14 amino acids. Trimming took 5 bases from V and 5 from J, leaving 15 bases between them. CDR1 is SEHNR and CDR2 is FQNEAQ in the germline V gene (reference sequence). The receptor's source is a human donor with chronic lymphocytic leukemia. The chain links TRBV7-9 to TRBJ2-5; tentatively, D is TRBD1 (5 bases). The material was PBMCs, obtained after 12 months of ibrutinib treatment. The chain's CDR3 is CASSPAPGQETQYF. The CDR3 DNA reads as TGTGCCAGCAGCCCAGCCCCAGGGCAGGAGACCCAGTACTTC. The full variable domain, completed using reference TRBV7-9 and TRBJ2-5, is DTGVSQNPRHKITKRGQNVTFRCDPISEHNRLYWYRQTLGQGPEFLTYFQNEAQLEKSRLLSDRFSAERPKGSFSTLEIQRTEQGDSAMYLCASSPAPGQETQYFGPGTRLLVL.